The next 12 T cell receptor beta chains were all read from a single sample in a study of shared clonotypes between healthy human individuals. Profiling relied on immunoSEQ multiplex PCR, and the TCRdb table lists in-frame clones only, not all of them. The repertoire consists of about 2 million clones, with approximately 94% occurring once and the leading ten covering about 1.1%. CD8 cells classed as naive were CD45RO-negative and positively selected for CCR7, excluding terminally differentiated effector memory CD45RA+ cells. Sequencing input: naive CD8+ T cells sorted from blood. Receptor source: a man younger than 35 in good health.

The V and J genes are TRBV4-1 and TRBJ2-7; TRBD1 matches 7 bases. Germline assignment: CDR1 MGHRA and CDR2 YSYEKL. The V gene end was trimmed by 5 bases and the J gene end by 2 bases; junction bases not matched to a gene: 6. CDR3 length: 14 residues. The chain's CDR3 is CASSFGTAPYEQYF. The CDR3 nucleotides are TGCGCCAGCAGCTTCGGGACAGCACCCTACGAGCAGTACTTC.

This clone was detected a few times. The CDR3 DNA sequence: TGTGCCAGCAGTGAGGAGGCAGGGGGGGCTTATAGCAATCAGCCCCAGCATTTT. Residues: CASSEEAGGAYSNQPQHF. The chain employs TRBV6-1 and TRBJ1-5, with 7 bases that match TRBD1. This CDR3 region has 18 residues. The V gene end was trimmed by 3 bases and the J gene end by 0 bases; junction bases not matched to a gene: 11. Germline loops: CDR1 MNHNS, CDR2 SASEGT.

The J gene is TRBJ2-1, the V gene TRBV7-8; TRBD2 aligns across 7 bases. J lost 2 bases, V lost 1 base, and 5 bases had no gene match. The CDR3 runs to 16 residues. Per germline, CDR1 SGHVS and CDR2 FQNEAQ. CDR3 sequence (DNA): TGTGCCAGCAGCTTAGGGTTGGGAGGGCCCTACAATGAGCAGTTCTTC. As protein: CASSLGLGGPYNEQFF.

The J gene is TRBJ1-2, the V gene TRBV7-9, with 10 positions matching TRBD1. The CDR3 totals 18 residues. With V trimmed by 5 bases and J by 0 bases, 12 bases remained unmatched. Germline V CDR1 and CDR2: SEHNR, FQNEAQ (reference sequence). CDR3 region: CASSPSPGTGDTNYGYTF. The CDR3 DNA reads as TGTGCCAGCAGCCCCAGTCCCGGGACAGGGGATACTAACTATGGCTACACCTTC.

The rearrangement links TRBV4-1 to TRBJ1-1; tentative D call: TRBD1 (5 bases). This CDR3 region has 15 residues. Germline assignment: CDR1 MGHRA and CDR2 YSYEKL. The V end was cut by 1 base, the J end by 5 bases, with 14 bases between. The DNA of the CDR3 is TGCGCCAGCAGCCAAGTAAGGGGCGCGAGGACTGAAGCTTTCTTT. Its translation: CASSQVRGARTEAFF.

CDR3: CAWSVGRPYEQYF. CDR3 DNA sequence: TGTGCCTGGAGTGTCGGCAGACCCTACGAGCAGTACTTC. The chain combines TRBV30 with TRBJ2-7; no clear D. Trimming left V 0 bases short and J 2 bases short, with 8 bases between. The CDR3 is 13 residues long. Germline V gives CDR1 GTSNPN, CDR2 SVGIG (reference sequence).

The chain recombines TRBV7-8 with TRBJ1-1; D may be TRBD1 (5 bases). V shed 2 bases and J shed 2 bases, with 15 bases lying between them. Germline V gives CDR1 SGHVS, CDR2 FQNEAQ. The CDR3 is 16 residues long. The CDR3 DNA reads TGTGCCAGCAGCTTATACTCCGGGCAGGGAAACACTGAAGCTTTCTTT. Translation gives CASSLYSGQGNTEAFF.

V usage is TRBV6-5 and J usage is TRBJ2-1; D possibly matches TRBD1 or TRBD2 (5 bases each). Trimming took off 4 bases at V and 7 bases at J, with 14 bases between the two ends. The CDR3 has 14 amino acids. Germline values: CDR1 MNHEY, CDR2 SVGAGI. The CDR3 here is CASSLAGAENEQFF. The DNA of the CDR3 is TGTGCCAGCAGTTTGGCCGGGGCGGAGAATGAGCAGTTCTTC.

The V call is TRBV7-9, the J call TRBJ2-2; 10 bases map to TRBD2. The junction had 9 bases not matched to a gene; V was cut back by 2 bases and J by 3 bases. Germline values: CDR1 SEHNR, CDR2 FQNEAQ (reference sequence). This CDR3 has 18 amino acids. CDR3 bases: TGTGCCAGCAGCTTATCCCCCGGACTAGCGGAAGACACCGGGGAGCTGTTTTTT. Protein: CASSLSPGLAEDTGELFF.

This chain connects TRBV1 to TRBJ1-2. TRBV1 is assigned pseudogene status. This CDR3 is built from 14 residues. The CDR3 region is CTSSQVELNYGYTF. In DNA, the CDR3 is TGCACCAGCAGCCAAGTAGAGCTTAACTATGGCTACACCTTC.

Points on this clone: Other nucleotide sequences from this sample produce the same CDR3. The chain uses TRBV27 and TRBJ2-7, with D maybe TRBD1 (6 bases). The V and J ends lost 5 bases and 4 bases respectively, with 12 bases between them. Germline CDR1 MNHEY, CDR2 SMNVEV (reference sequence). The CDR3 consists of 13 residues. In DNA, the CDR3 is TGTGCCAGCAGTCTAAGGACAGAGTACGAGCAGTACTTC. Translated, it gives CASSLRTEYEQYF.

J is TRBJ2-7 and V is TRBV4-3; TRBD2 agrees at 8 bases. V lost 1 base to trimming and J lost 3 bases; unmatched junction nucleotides: 14. Per germline, CDR1 LGHNA and CDR2 YSLEER. The CDR3 is made up of 18 amino acids. The CDR3 DNA sequence: TGCGCCAGCAGCCAAGGCCCCCCCTGGCGGGAGGACGGCTACGAGCAGTACTTC. Protein product: CASSQGPPWREDGYEQYF.